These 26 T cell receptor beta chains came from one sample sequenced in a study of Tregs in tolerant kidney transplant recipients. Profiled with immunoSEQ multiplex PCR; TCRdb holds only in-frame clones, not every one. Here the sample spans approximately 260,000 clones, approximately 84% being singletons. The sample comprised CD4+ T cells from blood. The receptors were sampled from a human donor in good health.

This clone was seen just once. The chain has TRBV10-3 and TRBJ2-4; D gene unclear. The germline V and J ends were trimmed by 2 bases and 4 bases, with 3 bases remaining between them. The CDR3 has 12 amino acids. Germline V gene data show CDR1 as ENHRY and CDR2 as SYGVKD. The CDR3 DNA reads TGTGCCATCAGTGAGGGGAAAAACATTCAGTACTTC. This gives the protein CAISEGKNIQYF.

Written as DNA, the CDR3 is TGCGCCAGCAGCCACCGGGACTCGCTTGTCAATGAGCAGTTCTTC. Translated: CASSHRDSLVNEQFF. V and J are TRBV5-1 and TRBJ2-1; tentatively, D is TRBD2 (6 bases). This CDR3 spans 15 amino acids. The V gene lost 4 bases and the J gene lost 6 bases, with 17 bases spanning the gap. CDR1 is SGHRS and CDR2 is YFSETQ in the germline V gene.

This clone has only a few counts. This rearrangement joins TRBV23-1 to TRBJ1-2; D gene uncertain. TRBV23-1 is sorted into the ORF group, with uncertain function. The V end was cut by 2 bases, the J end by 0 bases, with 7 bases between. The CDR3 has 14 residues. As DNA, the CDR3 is TGCGCCAGCAGTCAACCCAAACCTAACTATGGCTACACCTTC. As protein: CASSQPKPNYGYTF.

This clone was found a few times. The CDR3 sequence: CASSLDRSYGYTF. The CDR3 DNA sequence: TGTGCCAGCAGCTTAGACAGGTCCTATGGCTACACCTTC. This chain uses TRBV7-3 with TRBJ1-2; weak D call: TRBD1 (6 bases). V was pared by 2 bases and J by 4 bases, with 8 bases between. The CDR3 contains 13 residues. The germline gives CDR1 SGHTA, CDR2 FQGTGA.

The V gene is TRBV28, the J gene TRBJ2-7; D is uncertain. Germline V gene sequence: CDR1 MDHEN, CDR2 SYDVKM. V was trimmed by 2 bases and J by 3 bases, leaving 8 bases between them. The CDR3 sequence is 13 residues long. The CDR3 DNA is TGTGCCAGCAGTTTAGCCCTAGGCTACGAGCAGTACTTC. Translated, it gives CASSLALGYEQYF.

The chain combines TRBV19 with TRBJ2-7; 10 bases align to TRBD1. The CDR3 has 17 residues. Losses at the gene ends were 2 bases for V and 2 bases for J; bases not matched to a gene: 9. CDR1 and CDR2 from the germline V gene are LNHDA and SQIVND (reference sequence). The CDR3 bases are TGTGCCAGTAGTATACAAAAAGGGACAGGGGTTCCCTACGAGCAGTACTTC. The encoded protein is CASSIQKGTGVPYEQYF.

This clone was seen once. The CDR3 nucleotides are TGTGCCAGCACCACTCACGGGGGACTTCGGAGCTCCTACAATGAGCAGTTCTTC. This sequence encodes CASTTHGGLRSSYNEQFF. The chain uses TRBV7-9 and TRBJ2-1, with D possibly TRBD2 on 6 matching bases. This CDR3 contains 18 residues. Looked up from germline, CDR1 is SEHNR and CDR2 is FQNEAQ (reference sequence). V lost 7 bases and J lost 0, with 22 bases in between.

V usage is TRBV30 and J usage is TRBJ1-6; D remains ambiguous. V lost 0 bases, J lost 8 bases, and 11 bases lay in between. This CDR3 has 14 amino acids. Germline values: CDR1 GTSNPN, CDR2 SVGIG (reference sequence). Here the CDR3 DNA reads TGTGCCTGGAGTGTACGGAGCGGTCATTCACCCCTCCACTTT. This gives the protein CAWSVRSGHSPLHF. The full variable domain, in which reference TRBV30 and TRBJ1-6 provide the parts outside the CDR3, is SQTIHQWPATLVQPVGSPLSLECTVEGTSNPNLYWYRQAAGRGLQLLFYSVGIGQISSEVPQNLSASRPQDRQFILSSKKLLLSDSGFYLCAWSVRSGHSPLHFGNGTRLTVT.

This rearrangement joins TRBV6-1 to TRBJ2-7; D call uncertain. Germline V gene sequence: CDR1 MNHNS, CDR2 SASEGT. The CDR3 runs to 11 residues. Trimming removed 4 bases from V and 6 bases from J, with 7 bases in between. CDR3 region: CASSAYSEQYF. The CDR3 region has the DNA TGTGCCAGCAGTGCCTACAGCGAGCAGTACTTC.

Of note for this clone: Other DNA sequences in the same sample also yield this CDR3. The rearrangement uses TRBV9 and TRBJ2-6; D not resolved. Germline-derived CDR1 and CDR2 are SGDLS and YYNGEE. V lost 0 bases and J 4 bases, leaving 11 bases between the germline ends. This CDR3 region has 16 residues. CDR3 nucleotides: TGTGCCAGCAGCGTAGGGGATGTTGGGGGGGCCAACGTCCTGACTTTC. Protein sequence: CASSVGDVGGANVLTF.

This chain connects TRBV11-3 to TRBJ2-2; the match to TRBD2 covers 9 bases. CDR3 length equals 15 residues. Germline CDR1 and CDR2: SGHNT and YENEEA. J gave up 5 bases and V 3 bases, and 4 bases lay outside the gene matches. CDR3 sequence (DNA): TGTGCCAGCAGCTTCGATAGCGGGGGAACCGGGGAGCTGTTTTTT. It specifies CASSFDSGGTGELFF.

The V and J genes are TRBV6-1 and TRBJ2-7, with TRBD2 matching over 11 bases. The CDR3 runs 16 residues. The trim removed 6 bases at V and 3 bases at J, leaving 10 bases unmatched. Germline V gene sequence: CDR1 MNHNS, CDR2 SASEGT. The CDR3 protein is CASSEYSGRAHYEQYF. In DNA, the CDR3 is TGTGCCAGCAGCGAATATAGCGGGAGGGCCCACTACGAGCAGTACTTC.

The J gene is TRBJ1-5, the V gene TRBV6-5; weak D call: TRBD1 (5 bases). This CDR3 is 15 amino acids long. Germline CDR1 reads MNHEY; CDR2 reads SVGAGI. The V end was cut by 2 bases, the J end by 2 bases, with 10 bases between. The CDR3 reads CASSYEWGGNQPQHF. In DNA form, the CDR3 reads TGTGCCAGCAGTTACGAGTGGGGGGGCAATCAGCCCCAGCATTTT.

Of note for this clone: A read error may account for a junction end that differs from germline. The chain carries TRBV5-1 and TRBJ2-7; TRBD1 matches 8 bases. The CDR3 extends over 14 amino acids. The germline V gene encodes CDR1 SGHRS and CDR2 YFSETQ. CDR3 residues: CAGSTGTGTYEQYF. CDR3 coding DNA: TGCGCCGGCAGCACCGGGACAGGTACCTACGAGCAGTACTTC. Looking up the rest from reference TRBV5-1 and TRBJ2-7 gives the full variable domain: KAGVTQTPRYLIKTRGQQVTLSCSPISGHRSVSWYQQTPGQGLQFLFEYFSETQRNKGNFPGRFSGRQFSNSRSEMNVSTLELGDSALYLCAGSTGTGTYEQYFGPGTRLTVT.

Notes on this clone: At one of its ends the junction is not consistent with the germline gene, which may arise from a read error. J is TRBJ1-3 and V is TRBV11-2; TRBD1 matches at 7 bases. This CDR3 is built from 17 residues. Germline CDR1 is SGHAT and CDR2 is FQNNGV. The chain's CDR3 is CASGLGRGFKSGNTIYF. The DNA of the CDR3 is TGTGCCAGCGGCTTAGGCAGGGGGTTCAAAAGTGGAAACACCATATATTTT.

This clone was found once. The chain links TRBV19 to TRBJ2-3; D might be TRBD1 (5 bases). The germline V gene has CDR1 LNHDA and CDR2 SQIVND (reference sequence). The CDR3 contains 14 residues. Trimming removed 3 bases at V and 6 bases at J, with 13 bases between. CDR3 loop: CASSIVRAADTQYF. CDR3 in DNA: TGTGCCAGTAGTATTGTCAGGGCGGCGGATACGCAGTATTTT.

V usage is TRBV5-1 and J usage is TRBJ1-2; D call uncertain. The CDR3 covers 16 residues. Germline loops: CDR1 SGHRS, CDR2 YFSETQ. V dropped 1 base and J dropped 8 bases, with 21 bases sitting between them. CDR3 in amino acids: CASSLTMGRSSNGYTF. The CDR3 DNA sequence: TGCGCCAGCAGCTTGACGATGGGCAGGTCTAGTAACGGCTACACCTTC.

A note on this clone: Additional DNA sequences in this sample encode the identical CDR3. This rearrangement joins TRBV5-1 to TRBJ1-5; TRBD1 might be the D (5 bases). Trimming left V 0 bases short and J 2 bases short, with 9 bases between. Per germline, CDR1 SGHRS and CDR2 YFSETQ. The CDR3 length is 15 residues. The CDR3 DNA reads TGCGCCAGCAGCTTGGGGCAGGGTGGCAATCAGCCCCAGCATTTT. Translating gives CASSLGQGGNQPQHF.

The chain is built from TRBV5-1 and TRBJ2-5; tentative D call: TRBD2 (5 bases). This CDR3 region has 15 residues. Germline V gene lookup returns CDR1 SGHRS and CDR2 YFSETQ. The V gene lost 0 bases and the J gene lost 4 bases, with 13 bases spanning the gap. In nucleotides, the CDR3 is TGCGCCAGCAGCTTGGACACGCTGGCGGGAGAGACCCAGTACTTC. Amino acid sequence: CASSLDTLAGETQYF.

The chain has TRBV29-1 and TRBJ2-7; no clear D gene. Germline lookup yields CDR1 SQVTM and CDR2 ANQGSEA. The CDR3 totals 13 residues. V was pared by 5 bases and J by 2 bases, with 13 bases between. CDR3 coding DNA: TGCAGCGTTTCAAAGGCTCGCACCTACGAGCAGTACTTC. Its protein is CSVSKARTYEQYF.

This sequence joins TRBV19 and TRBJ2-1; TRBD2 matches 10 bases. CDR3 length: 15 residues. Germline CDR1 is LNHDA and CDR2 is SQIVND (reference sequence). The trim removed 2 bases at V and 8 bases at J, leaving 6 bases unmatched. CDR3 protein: CASSISGRALDEQFF. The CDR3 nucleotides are TGTGCCAGTAGTATAAGCGGGAGGGCCCTGGATGAGCAGTTCTTC.

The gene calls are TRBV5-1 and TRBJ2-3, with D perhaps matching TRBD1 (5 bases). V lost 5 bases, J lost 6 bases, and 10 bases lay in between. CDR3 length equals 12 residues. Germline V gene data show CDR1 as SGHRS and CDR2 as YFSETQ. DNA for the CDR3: TGCGCCAGCAGAAGGGGCGTGGATACGCAGTATTTT. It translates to CASRRGVDTQYF.

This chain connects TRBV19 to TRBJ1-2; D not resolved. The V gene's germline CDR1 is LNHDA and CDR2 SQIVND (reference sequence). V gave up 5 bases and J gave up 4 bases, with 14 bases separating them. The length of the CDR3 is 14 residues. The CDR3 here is CASSANRKTYGYTF. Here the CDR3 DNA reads TGTGCCAGTAGTGCAAATCGAAAGACCTATGGCTACACCTTC.

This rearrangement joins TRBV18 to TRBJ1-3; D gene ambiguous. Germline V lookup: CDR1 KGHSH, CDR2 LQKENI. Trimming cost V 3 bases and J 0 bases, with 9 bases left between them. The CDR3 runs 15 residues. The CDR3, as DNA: TGTGCCAGCTCACCCCAAGATAGCTCTGGAAACACCATATATTTT. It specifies CASSPQDSSGNTIYF.

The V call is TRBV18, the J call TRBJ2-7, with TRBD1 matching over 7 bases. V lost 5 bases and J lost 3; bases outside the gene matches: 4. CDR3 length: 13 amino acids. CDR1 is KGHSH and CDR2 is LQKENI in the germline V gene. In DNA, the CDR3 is TGTGCCAGCTCAGGGGACAGCTACTACGAGCAGTACTTC. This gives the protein CASSGDSYYEQYF.

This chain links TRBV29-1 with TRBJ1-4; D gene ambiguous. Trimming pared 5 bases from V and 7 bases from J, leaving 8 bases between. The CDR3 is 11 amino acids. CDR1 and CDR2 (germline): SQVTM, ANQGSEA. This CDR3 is CSVSAGEKLFF. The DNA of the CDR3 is TGCAGCGTTTCGGCGGGTGAAAAACTGTTTTTT.